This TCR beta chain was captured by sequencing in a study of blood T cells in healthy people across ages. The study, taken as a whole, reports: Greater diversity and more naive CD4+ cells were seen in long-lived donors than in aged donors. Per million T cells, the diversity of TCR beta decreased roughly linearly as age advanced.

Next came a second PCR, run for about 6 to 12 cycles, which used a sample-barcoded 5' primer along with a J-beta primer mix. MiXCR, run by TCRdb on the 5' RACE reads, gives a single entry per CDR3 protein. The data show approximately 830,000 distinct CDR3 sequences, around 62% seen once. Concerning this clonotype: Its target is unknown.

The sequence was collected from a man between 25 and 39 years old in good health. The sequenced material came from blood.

The CDR3 loop reads CASSFTGIANNEQFF. CDR3 sequence (DNA): TGTGCCAGCAGCTTCACTGGGATAGCAAACAATGAGCAGTTCTTC. The rearrangement links TRBV7-2 to TRBJ2-1; no clear D. With 3 bases removed from V and 5 bases from J, the gap between germline ends came to 14 bases. Germline assignment: CDR1 SGHTA and CDR2 FQGNSA. The CDR3 spans 15 residues.